This TCR beta chain was captured in a study of early T cells in non-severe SARS-CoV-2 infection. Study in general: Whole-blood bulk RNA, unsorted, was sequenced, and chains were unpaired. Findings and caveats of the study: Private and CD4 specificities were missed by VDJdb matching, which favored anti-spike CD8 responses.

The CDR3 runs to 17 residues. V lost 1 base to trimming and J lost 3 bases; unmatched junction nucleotides: 10. Germline CDR1 SGHRS, CDR2 YFSETQ. Comment on this clonotype: The antigen is not known.

The TCR library protocol attached unique molecular identifiers to the individual cDNA molecules. TCRdb called the 5' RACE reads again in MiXCR, with one record for every CDR3 protein. The repertoire holds approximately 76,000 distinct CDR3 sequences, with over 10% as singletons. The V call is TRBV5-1, the J call TRBJ2-3; 8 bases are a match to TRBD2. The sequence derives from an adult who was a healthcare worker with PCR-confirmed SARS-CoV-2 infection or an uninfected control (not recorded which). The source material was whole blood. The CDR3 spells CASSLLPGPGGTDTQYF. The CDR3 coding sequence is TGCGCCAGCAGCTTGTTACCAGGCCCGGGGGGGACAGATACGCAGTATTTT.